The next 32 T cell receptor beta chains were all read from a single sample in a study of blood T cell repertoires in COVID-19. The data were produced by immunoSEQ multiplex PCR, yet TCRdb's version contains in-frame clones alone and is incomplete. The data show approximately 350,000 clones, more than 70% seen once. Sequenced sample: peripheral blood. These TCRs come from a woman aged 25 to 39 with COVID-19, enrolled during active disease.

This rearrangement joins TRBV4-3 to TRBJ1-3; D unclear. There are 14 residues in the CDR3. The germline V and J ends were trimmed by 0 bases and 3 bases, with 6 bases remaining between them. The germline V gene has CDR1 LGHNA and CDR2 YSLEER. CDR3 sequence (DNA): TGCGCCAGCAGCCAAGATATCGGTGGAAACACCATATATTTT. This translates into CASSQDIGGNTIYF.

The chain is built from TRBV5-6 and TRBJ2-5; tentative D call: TRBD1 (6 bases). CDR1 and CDR2 (germline): SGHDT, YYEEEE. Between the trimmed V and J ends, which lost 2 bases and 2 bases, there was a span of 10 bases. The CDR3 spans 14 residues. The CDR3 region is CASSFLTGQETQYF. CDR3 nucleotides: TGTGCCAGCAGCTTCCTAACAGGGCAAGAGACCCAGTACTTC.

V is TRBV19 and J is TRBJ1-1; D is perhaps TRBD1 (5 bases). This CDR3 contains 18 residues. Germline values: CDR1 LNHDA, CDR2 SQIVND (reference sequence). V lost 2 bases and J lost 0, with 19 bases in between. CDR3 loop: CASSITGGRQNMNTEAFF. CDR3 sequence (DNA): TGTGCCAGTAGTATAACGGGAGGGCGACAGAACATGAACACTGAAGCTTTCTTT.

About this clone itself: Germline is not matched at one junction end, which may reflect a read error. CDR3 in amino acids: CASSLGETRPINF. The DNA of the CDR3 is TGTGCCAGCAGCTTAGGGGAGACCCGCCCCATCAACTTC. The V and J genes are TRBV7-2 and TRBJ2-7; tentatively, D is TRBD2 (5 bases). CDR1 is SGHTA, CDR2 FQGNSA, per germline. There are 13 residues in the CDR3.

The chain combines TRBV5-1 with TRBJ2-7; a possible D gene is TRBD1 (5 bases). This CDR3 is built from 14 residues. CDR1 and CDR2 (germline): SGHRS, YFSETQ. V was clipped by 5 bases and J by 2 bases, with 14 bases between them. The CDR3 nucleotides read TGCGCCAGCAGTCCCAGGGAAGGACCCTACGAGCAGTACTTC. As protein: CASSPREGPYEQYF. The full variable domain, in which reference TRBV5-1 and TRBJ2-7 provide the parts outside the CDR3, is KAGVTQTPRYLIKTRGQQVTLSCSPISGHRSVSWYQQTPGQGLQFLFEYFSETQRNKGNFPGRFSGRQFSNSRSEMNVSTLELGDSALYLCASSPREGPYEQYFGPGTRLTVT.

CDR3 sequence (DNA): TGTGCCAGCAGAAAACAGGGGTTCAATCAGCCCCAGCATTTT. This sequence encodes CASRKQGFNQPQHF. The chain couples TRBV6-5 to TRBJ1-5; 7 bases agree with TRBD1. With 6 bases clipped from V and 3 bases from J, the junction kept 5 bases outside the gene matches. Germline lookup yields CDR1 MNHEY and CDR2 SVGAGI. The CDR3 is 14 amino acids.

This clone was observed once. V is TRBV5-6 and J is TRBJ2-5, with D possibly being TRBD1 (6 bases). This CDR3 spans 14 amino acids. Between the trimmed V and J ends, which lost 0 bases and 4 bases, there was a span of 10 bases. Germline assignment: CDR1 SGHDT and CDR2 YYEEEE. CDR3 nucleotide sequence: TGTGCCAGCAGCTTGGAATGGACAGCAGAGACCCAGTACTTC. This translates into CASSLEWTAETQYF. Combining the CDR3 with reference TRBV5-6 and TRBJ2-5 gives the whole variable domain DAGVTQSPTHLIKTRGQQVTLRCSPKSGHDTVSWYQQALGQGPQFIFQYYEEEERQRGNFPDRFSGHQFPNYSSELNVNALLLGDSALYLCASSLEWTAETQYFGPGTRLLVL.

The CDR3: CASSPAENYGYTF. CDR3 DNA: TGTGCCAGCTCACCGGCGGAGAACTATGGCTACACCTTC. The gene calls are TRBV18 and TRBJ1-2; D is undetermined. V dropped 3 bases and J dropped 2 bases, with 7 bases sitting between them. CDR1 is KGHSH and CDR2 is LQKENI in the germline V gene. The CDR3 is 13 residues long.

This clone came up a few times. This chain connects TRBV19 to TRBJ2-2, with TRBD1 as a possible D gene (5 bases). With 5 bases removed from V and 5 bases from J, the gap between germline ends came to 9 bases. CDR1 is LNHDA and CDR2 is SQIVND in the germline V gene (reference sequence). The CDR3 spans 13 residues. The CDR3 region is CASSAPGTGELFF. CDR3 sequence (DNA): TGTGCCAGTAGTGCCCCAGGGACCGGGGAGCTGTTTTTT.

This chain joins TRBV5-1 and TRBJ2-6; 7 bases map to TRBD1. V lost 4 bases, J lost 0 bases, and 10 bases stayed unmatched. Germline V lookup: CDR1 SGHRS, CDR2 YFSETQ. The CDR3 loop spans 18 amino acids. CDR3 residues: CASSTGDSTASGANVLTF. DNA for the CDR3: TGCGCCAGCAGCACAGGGGACAGCACCGCCTCTGGGGCCAACGTCCTGACTTTC.

The chain combines TRBV27 with TRBJ1-5; D unclear. From germline, CDR1 is MNHEY and CDR2 SMNVEV (reference sequence). The CDR3 runs to 13 residues. V gave up 1 base and J gave up 5 bases, with 6 bases separating them. The CDR3 protein is CASSLFPYQPQHF. CDR3 bases: TGTGCCAGCAGTTTATTCCCCTATCAGCCCCAGCATTTT.

The chain combines TRBV4-1 with TRBJ1-4; a weak D match, TRBD1 (6 bases). V lost 4 bases to trimming and J lost 8 bases, with 17 bases between them. The V gene's germline CDR1 is MGHRA and CDR2 YSYEKL. The CDR3 totals 15 residues. The CDR3 is CASSLLGGLGEKLFF. CDR3 in DNA: TGCGCCAGCAGCCTCTTAGGGGGTTTGGGGGAAAAACTGTTTTTT.

In its sample, this clone was seen a few times. This chain uses TRBV4-1 with TRBJ1-6; D perhaps matches TRBD1 (5 bases). CDR1 and CDR2 (germline): MGHRA, YSYEKL. V was pared by 3 bases and J by 6 bases, with 12 bases between. The CDR3 is 15 amino acids. CDR3 sequence reads: CASSHSRAANSPLHF. DNA of the CDR3: TGCGCCAGCAGCCATTCCAGGGCGGCTAATTCACCCCTCCACTTT.

The J gene is TRBJ2-1, the V gene TRBV11-2; possible D gene TRBD2, 5 bases. Germline loops: CDR1 SGHAT, CDR2 FQNNGV. This CDR3 contains 16 residues. Deletions cut 2 bases from V and 4 bases from J, with 15 bases between. CDR3 DNA: TGTGCCAGCAGCTTAAGCCCCCGGGGAGCGTACAATGAGCAGTTCTTC. It translates to CASSLSPRGAYNEQFF.

The chain joins TRBV15 to TRBJ2-7, with 10 bases aligning to TRBD2. V was clipped by 0 bases and J by 3 bases; unmatched bases: 5. The CDR3 sequence is 16 residues long. Germline loops: CDR1 LNHNV, CDR2 YYDKDF (reference sequence). DNA for the CDR3: TGTGCCACCAGCAGAGATTGGCTAGCGGGGGACTACGAGCAGTACTTC. Translation gives CATSRDWLAGDYEQYF.

The chain uses TRBV6-2 or TRBV6-3 and TRBJ1-5; D possibly corresponds to TRBD1 (5 bases). The germline gives CDR1 MNHEY, CDR2 SVGEGT. The CDR3 has 13 amino acids. The ends were cut back, 4 bases at V and 5 bases at J, with 9 bases in the middle. The CDR3 nucleotides are TGTGCCAGCAGTTCCCAGGGTTATCAGCCCCAGCATTTT. Its translation: CASSSQGYQPQHF.

The chain recombines TRBV14 with TRBJ1-1; tentatively, D is TRBD1 (6 bases). Between the trimmed V and J ends, which lost 4 bases and 1 base, there was a span of 13 bases. The CDR3 contains 15 residues. The germline V gene has CDR1 SGHDN and CDR2 FVKESK. The CDR3 coding sequence is TGTGCCAGCAGCCCTGTGGGACAAACGAACACTGAAGCTTTCTTT. Protein sequence: CASSPVGQTNTEAFF.

J is TRBJ1-2 and V is TRBV28; weak D call: TRBD1 (5 bases). With 7 bases removed from V and 4 bases from J, the gap between germline ends came to 10 bases. The CDR3 consists of 12 residues. Per the germline V gene, CDR1 is MDHEN and CDR2 is SYDVKM. In nucleotides, the CDR3 is TGTGCCAGCAATCAGGGCGGCTATGGCTACACCTTC. Protein sequence: CASNQGGYGYTF.

The chain employs TRBV18 and TRBJ2-6, with TRBD1 identical over 8 bases. Germline assignment: CDR1 KGHSH and CDR2 LQKENI. The CDR3 is made up of 16 amino acids. Losses at the gene ends were 2 bases for V and 4 bases for J; bases not matched to a gene: 4. The CDR3 nucleotides are TGTGCCAGCTCACCAAACCAGGGGGCCGGGGCCAACGTCCTGACTTTC. It specifies CASSPNQGAGANVLTF.

This clone was seen just once. This chain links TRBV6-5 with TRBJ2-1; 8 nucleotides agree with TRBD2. The V gene's germline CDR1 is MNHEY and CDR2 SVGAGI. V shed 6 bases, J shed 8 bases, and the junction held 9 bases outside the gene matches. CDR3 length: 14 amino acids. CDR3: CASRRLAKGDEQFF. CDR3 bases: TGTGCCAGCAGAAGACTAGCGAAGGGGGATGAGCAGTTCTTC.

The chain uses TRBV7-9 and TRBJ2-1, with 8 bases lining up with TRBD2. Losses at the gene ends were 8 bases for V and 8 bases for J; bases not matched to a gene: 26. CDR1 and CDR2 from the germline V gene are SEHNR and FQNEAQ (reference sequence). This CDR3 has 19 residues. CDR3 sequence (DNA): TGTGCCAGCGTGACCTTGGGTACGAGCGGGAGTAGGAGTGTTGATGAGCAGTTCTTC. Translated, it gives CASVTLGTSGSRSVDEQFF.

The chain has TRBV11-2 and TRBJ2-3, with a tentative D call TRBD2 (7 bases). Germline CDR1 reads SGHAT; CDR2 reads FQNNGV. Trimming stripped 5 bases from V and 3 bases from J, with 21 bases between. The CDR3 runs to 17 residues. CDR3 region: CASSLPGGRDKTDTQYF. As DNA, the CDR3 is TGTGCCAGCAGCCTACCGGGGGGCCGGGACAAAACAGATACGCAGTATTTT.

The chain is built from TRBV11-3 and TRBJ1-1, with TRBD1 matching over 8 bases. CDR1 and CDR2 (germline): SGHNT, YENEEA. This CDR3 is 17 amino acids long. Germline trimming cut 1 base from V and 0 bases from J; bases unmatched to any gene: 7. CDR3 protein: CASSLADRVGLNTEAFF. CDR3 DNA sequence: TGTGCCAGCAGCTTAGCGGACAGGGTGGGATTGAACACTGAAGCTTTCTTT.

The genes are TRBV18 and TRBJ1-4; tentative D call: TRBD1 (6 bases). Trimming stripped 3 bases from V and 2 bases from J, with 7 bases between. Looked up from germline, CDR1 is KGHSH and CDR2 is LQKENI. The CDR3 is 14 residues long. The CDR3 sequence: CASSPDRTNEKLFF. The CDR3 nucleotides are TGTGCCAGCTCACCTGACAGGACTAATGAAAAACTGTTTTTT. Filled out from reference TRBV18 and TRBJ1-4, the complete variable domain reads NAGVMQNPRHLVRRRGQEARLRCSPMKGHSHVYWYRQLPEEGLKFMVYLQKENIIDESGMPKERFSAEFPKEGPSILRIQQVVRGDSAAYFCASSPDRTNEKLFFGSGTQLSVL.

The V and J genes are TRBV5-1 and TRBJ2-2; 7 bases map to TRBD1. V lost 4 bases to trimming and J lost 2 bases; unmatched junction nucleotides: 5. The germline CDR1 and CDR2 sequences are SGHRS and YFSETQ. CDR3 length: 15 amino acids. The CDR3 DNA follows: TGCGCCAGCAGCCCCAGACAGGGCAACACCGGGGAGCTGTTTTTT. It is translated as CASSPRQGNTGELFF.

The chain couples TRBV14 to TRBJ2-2, with a weak D call TRBD2 (6 bases). This CDR3 is built from 14 residues. From germline, CDR1 is SGHDN and CDR2 FVKESK. Trimming removed 8 bases at V and 1 base at J, with 11 bases between. The CDR3 region is CASAGGGNTGELFF. CDR3 nucleotides: TGTGCCAGCGCCGGGGGAGGGAACACCGGGGAGCTGTTTTTT.

This clone appeared once. The chain carries TRBV6-5 and TRBJ1-5; the match to TRBD1 covers 8 bases. The V gene end was trimmed by 7 bases and the J gene end by 4 bases; junction bases not matched to a gene: 9. CDR3 length: 15 amino acids. Germline V gene data show CDR1 as MNHEY and CDR2 as SVGAGI. CDR3 DNA sequence: TGTGCCAGCAACCGGGGTGACAGGGGAAATCAGCCCCAGCATTTT. Its translation: CASNRGDRGNQPQHF.

The genes are TRBV11-3 and TRBJ1-1; D gene uncertain. V lost 1 base and J 4 bases, leaving 7 bases between the germline ends. CDR1 is SGHNT, CDR2 YENEEA, per germline. CDR3 length: 13 amino acids. The CDR3 reads CASSLGRGTEAFF. The CDR3 DNA is TGTGCCAGCAGCTTAGGGCGGGGCACTGAAGCTTTCTTT.

The gene calls are TRBV27 and TRBJ2-5, with 10 bases matching TRBD1. This CDR3 spans 17 amino acids. The V gene end was trimmed by 6 bases and the J gene end by 4 bases; junction bases not matched to a gene: 14. The germline V gene encodes CDR1 MNHEY and CDR2 SMNVEV (reference sequence). The CDR3 region has the DNA TGTGCCAGCAGACCGTCCCCCGGGACAGGGGCCGGAGAGACCCAGTACTTC. This translates into CASRPSPGTGAGETQYF.

V gene TRBV5-1 combines with J gene TRBJ1-4, with D possibly matching TRBD1 (6 bases). The V end lost 2 bases, the J end lost 6 bases, and 14 bases lay between the germline ends. The CDR3 spans 15 residues. The germline CDR1 and CDR2 sequences are SGHRS and YFSETQ. CDR3 protein: CASSLATGRDEKLFF. CDR3 coding DNA: TGCGCCAGCAGCTTAGCGACAGGCCGGGATGAAAAACTGTTTTTT.

The rearrangement uses TRBV7-8 and TRBJ2-6; D unresolved. CDR3 length equals 11 residues. Per germline, CDR1 SGHVS and CDR2 FQNEAQ. CDR3 residues: CVSLGANVLTF. The CDR3 DNA sequence: TGTGTAAGCTTGGGGGCCAACGTCCTGACTTTC.

The J gene is TRBJ2-3, the V gene TRBV10-3; 8 bases are shared with TRBD2. The CDR3 sequence is 14 residues long. With V trimmed by 7 bases and J by 4 bases, 7 bases remained unmatched. Germline-derived CDR1 and CDR2 are ENHRY and SYGVKD. This CDR3 is CAITGGLTSDTQYF. The CDR3, as DNA: TGTGCCATCACGGGGGGGCTAACATCAGATACGCAGTATTTT.